The 2 T cell receptor beta chains reported below all come from one sample, sequenced in a study of metastatic and nonmetastatic thyroid tumors. TCRdb reassembled clones from the PCR reads with MiXCR. This sample yields 14,000 to 15,000 clones, of which more than 3% are seen a single time; 25% to 30% belongs to the top ten. Until they underwent thyroid surgery, no patient had received any treatment. Source material: tumor tissue. The source is a female donor with papillary thyroid cancer or a benign thyroid nodule (not recorded which). Some clones in this sample may be carry-over from other donors' samples.

The J gene is TRBJ1-2, the V gene TRBV19, with D maybe TRBD1 (6 bases). Trimming stripped 5 bases from V and 2 bases from J, with 12 bases between. Germline assignment: CDR1 LNHDA and CDR2 SQIVND (reference sequence). This CDR3 is built from 14 residues. CDR3 in amino acids: CASSQGQGNYGYTF. The DNA for the CDR3 is TGTGCCAGTAGTCAAGGGCAGGGGAACTATGGCTACACCTTC.

This clone appeared a few times. The chain uses TRBV12-5 and TRBJ2-2, with 8 bases fitting TRBD2. Looked up from germline, CDR1 is LGHNT and CDR2 is FRNRAP. CDR3 length: 19 amino acids. The V segment lost 0 bases and the J segment 6 bases; nucleotides outside the gene matches: 15. The DNA of the CDR3 is TGTGCTAGTGGTTTGGTGGTATGGGGCGGGAGGTCACACGCCGGGGAGCTGTTTTTT. As protein: CASGLVVWGGRSHAGELFF.